These T cell receptor beta chains were read from a single sample in a study of T cell changes during pregnancy in multiple sclerosis. Only in-frame clones appear in the TCRdb table, and some are missing; sequencing was by immunoSEQ multiplex PCR. Among around 37,000 clones listed, 80% to 95% were seen once. Specimen: CD8+ T cells from peripheral blood mononuclear cells, collected before pregnancy. These receptors all stem from a female donor with multiple sclerosis, enrolled in a pregnancy study. Each CDR3 is given with its conserved first and last residue. The D gene is left open where the match is weak. Clone sizes are given selectively: once, few, many, or a class where the clone is expanded.

j_call v_call d_call clone_size cdr3_aa cdr3_nt
TRBJ2-7 TRBV30 TRBD1 . CALQGASGLPYEQYF TGTGCCTTACAGGGGGCTAGCGGACTTCCCTACGAGCAGTACTTC
TRBJ1-1 TRBV28 . few CASRNPEGAFF TGTGCCAGCAGGAACCCCGAGGGAGCTTTCTTT
TRBJ1-3 TRBV28 . once CASVSRRDSGNTIYF TGTGCCAGCGTAAGTAGGAGGGACTCTGGAAACACCATATATTTT
TRBJ2-7 TRBV27 . . CASSLAKNYEQYF TGTGCCAGCAGTTTAGCTAAAAACTACGAGCAGTACTTC
TRBJ1-1 TRBV10-2 . once CASSESVGGPSEAFF TGCGCCAGCAGTGAGTCGGTAGGTGGGCCTTCTGAAGCTTTCTTT
TRBJ1-1 TRBV6-6 . . CASSEGLRAEAFF TGTGCCAGCAGTGAGGGTTTACGTGCTGAAGCTTTCTTT
TRBJ1-1 TRBV6-5 . . CASSPGGAALEAFF TGTGCCAGCAGCCCGGGGGGGGCTGCCCTTGAAGCTTTCTTT
TRBJ2-7 TRBV27 TRBD2 . CASSPGGGFIYEQYF TGTGCCAGCAGTCCGGGCGGGGGTTTTATCTACGAGCAGTACTTC
TRBJ2-7 TRBV19 . . CASSITGYNEQYF TGTGCCAGTAGTATCACAGGGTACAACGAGCAGTACTTC
TRBJ1-1 TRBV5-5 . . CASSWGAGANTEAFF TGTGCCAGCAGCTGGGGCGCGGGGGCGAACACTGAAGCTTTCTTT
TRBJ1-4 TRBV7-2 TRBD1 . CATPGQGNEKLFF TGTGCCACTCCGGGACAGGGTAATGAAAAACTGTTTTTT
TRBJ1-2 TRBV7-9 . . CASSPGTLFFGYTF TGTGCCAGCAGCCCTGGGACATTATTCTTTGGCTACACCTTC
TRBJ2-1 TRBV9 . . CASSLPGNEQFF TGTGCCAGCAGCCTTCCGGGGAATGAGCAGTTCTTC
TRBJ1-1 TRBV28 . . CASSSGWEADAFF TGTGCCAGCAGTTCGGGTTGGGAGGCGGACGCTTTCTTT
TRBJ2-7 TRBV11-1 . . CASSLGRGLSYEQYF TGTGCCAGCAGCTTAGGGCGGGGGCTCTCCTACGAGCAGTACTTC
TRBJ1-3 TRBV15 . . CATSRGLSSGNTIYF TGTGCCACCAGCAGAGGACTGAGCTCTGGAAACACCATATATTTT
TRBJ2-7 TRBV5-4 . . CASSLFRVGGASYEQYF TGTGCCAGCAGCTTATTTCGCGTCGGCGGAGCCTCCTACGAGCAGTACTTC
TRBJ2-7 TRBV4-1 TRBD1 . CASSQAGQGNYEQYF TGCGCCAGCAGCCAAGCAGGACAGGGTAACTACGAGCAGTACTTC
TRBJ2-3 TRBV7-9 . . CASSTENTDTQYF TGTGCCAGCAGCACGGAGAACACAGATACGCAGTATTTT
TRBJ1-1 TRBV7-9 . . CASSASGTEAFF TGTGCCAGCAGCGCCTCCGGGACTGAAGCTTTCTTT
TRBJ2-7 TRBV6-5 TRBD2 . CASRASGRDEQYF TGTGCCAGCAGGGCTTCAGGGAGGGACGAGCAGTACTTC
TRBJ1-6 TRBV6-9 . . CARNGTSYNSPLHF TGTGCCCGCAATGGGACTTCCTATAATTCACCCCTCCACTTT
TRBJ1-5 TRBV19 . . CASSIIHGMKIEPQHF TGTGCCAGTAGTATAATACACGGGATGAAGATTGAGCCCCAGCATTTT